This T cell receptor (beta chain) came from a study of cytomegalovirus exposure and HLA in healthy donors. General observations from the study: Follow-up analysis seemed to connect common viral pathogens with several of the most significant clusters identified.

The V gene's germline CDR1 is SGHAT and CDR2 FQNNGV. V gave up 6 bases and J gave up 9 bases; unmatched junction bases: 9. This CDR3 region has 14 residues. Both 60 Vbeta primers and 13 Jbeta primers went into the PCR. Measured with immunoSEQ multiplex PCR; TCRdb has only the in-frame clones, and not every one. Of under 200,000 clones listed, roughly 85% are singletons. This clone was picked up one time. Its antigen is unidentified. The origin of this receptor is a woman in her 40s in good health and CMV-seronegative. The genes are TRBV11-2 and TRBJ2-1; 9 nucleotides agree with TRBD1. Material: PBMCs. The CDR3 protein is CASRLRDREAEQFF. CDR3 sequence (DNA): TGTGCCAGCAGACTCCGGGACAGGGAGGCTGAGCAGTTCTTC.